The next 25 T cell receptor beta chains were all read from a single sample in a study of blood T cell repertoires in COVID-19. The assay was immunoSEQ multiplex PCR, and TCRdb's table has in-frame clones only and misses some. The sample lists approximately 300,000 clones; about 89% were seen once. Material: PBMCs or T cells enriched from blood (not recorded which). These receptors came from a young woman who had recovered from COVID-19.

The rearrangement links TRBV5-1 to TRBJ2-7; 13 nucleotides agree with TRBD2. Trimming cost V 5 bases and J 5 bases; bases outside gene matches: 16. The germline gives CDR1 SGHRS, CDR2 YFSETQ. The CDR3 has 18 amino acids. This CDR3 is CASSFGLAGERREDEQYF. DNA for the CDR3: TGCGCCAGCAGTTTCGGACTAGCGGGGGAAAGGCGGGAGGACGAGCAGTACTTC.

CDR3 region: CASSLPDLSYEQYF. In nucleotides, the CDR3 is TGTGCCAGTAGTCTGCCAGACTTATCCTACGAGCAGTACTTC. The chain couples TRBV19 to TRBJ2-7; no clear D. CDR3 length: 14 residues. The V gene lost 5 bases and the J gene lost 1 base, with 12 bases spanning the gap. Germline V gene data show CDR1 as LNHDA and CDR2 as SQIVND (reference sequence).

For this clone: This same CDR3 is encoded by further DNA sequences in the sample. The chain uses TRBV27 and TRBJ1-1; 8 bases are shared with TRBD1. After removal of 6 bases from V and 4 bases from J, the junction contained 4 bases not matched to a gene. Germline-derived CDR1 and CDR2 are MNHEY and SMNVEV (reference sequence). This CDR3 region has 13 residues. The CDR3 coding sequence is TGTGCCAGCAGGCTTACAGGGGGCACTGAAGCTTTCTTT. It codes for CASRLTGGTEAFF.

The chain is built from TRBV29-1 and TRBJ1-1; tentative D call: TRBD1 (5 bases). V was cut by 4 bases and J by 8 bases, with 11 bases left in between. The CDR3 is made up of 11 amino acids. CDR1 is SQVTM, CDR2 ANQGSEA, per germline. The CDR3 here is CSVVGTAEAFF. The CDR3, as DNA: TGCAGCGTTGTGGGGACTGCGGAAGCTTTCTTT.

The chain joins TRBV19 to TRBJ2-6, with 7 positions matching TRBD1. Germline V gene lookup returns CDR1 LNHDA and CDR2 SQIVND (reference sequence). CDR3 length: 15 residues. The V segment lost 7 bases and the J segment 2 bases; nucleotides outside the gene matches: 5. CDR3 DNA: TGTGCCAGTAACCCGACAGGGACTGGGGCCAACGTCCTGACTTTC. Amino acid sequence: CASNPTGTGANVLTF.

The chain is built from TRBV7-9 and TRBJ1-2, with TRBD1 matching over 8 bases. Germline V gene data show CDR1 as SEHNR and CDR2 as FQNEAQ (reference sequence). CDR3 length: 14 amino acids. Germline trimming cut 1 base from V and 6 bases from J; bases unmatched to any gene: 4. The CDR3 is CASSLGQGLHGYTF. CDR3 sequence (DNA): TGTGCCAGCAGCTTAGGACAGGGGCTGCATGGCTACACCTTC.

The gene calls are TRBV5-1 and TRBJ1-4; a weak D match, TRBD1 (5 bases). V gave up 4 bases and J gave up 1 base, with 14 bases separating them. Germline CDR1 and CDR2: SGHRS and YFSETQ. CDR3 length equals 16 residues. CDR3 sequence: CASSQRPTETNEKLFF. The CDR3 nucleotides are TGCGCCAGCAGCCAAAGACCGACAGAAACTAATGAAAAACTGTTTTTT.

The chain has TRBV5-1 and TRBJ2-5; 9 nucleotides match TRBD2. Germline CDR1 is SGHRS and CDR2 is YFSETQ. V was clipped by 2 bases and J by 4 bases; unmatched bases: 6. The length of the CDR3 is 15 residues. CDR3 in DNA: TGCGCCAGCAGCTTTGCGGGAGGGCCGGGAGAGACCCAGTACTTC. It codes for CASSFAGGPGETQYF.

The table lists this clone with a few counts. V usage is TRBV7-9 and J usage is TRBJ1-3; no firm D call. This CDR3 spans 17 amino acids. Germline V CDR1 and CDR2: SEHNR, FQNEAQ (reference sequence). V shed 2 bases and J shed 4 bases, with 18 bases lying between them. The CDR3 reads CASSLSRKGGGGNTIYF. CDR3 DNA: TGTGCCAGCAGCTTAAGCAGGAAGGGAGGTGGCGGAAACACCATATATTTT.

This chain links TRBV5-1 with TRBJ2-5, with TRBD1 matching 9 bases. The germline gives CDR1 SGHRS, CDR2 YFSETQ. J lost 5 bases, V lost 3 bases, and 5 bases had no gene match. CDR3 size: 14 residues. CDR3 DNA sequence: TGCGCCAGCAGCTCGGGACAGGGCGACGAGACCCAGTACTTC. Its protein product is CASSSGQGDETQYF.

Only a few counts were recorded for this clone. The chain joins TRBV3-1 (or the pseudogene TRBV3-2) to TRBJ1-1, with D perhaps matching TRBD1 (6 bases). The CDR3 is 15 amino acids. Germline CDR1 reads LGHDT; CDR2 reads YNNKEL (reference sequence). The V and J ends lost 1 base and 5 bases respectively, with 14 bases between them. DNA for the CDR3: TGTGCCAGCAGCCAAGTATTCAGGGGTAAGACTGAAGCTTTCTTT. Its translation: CASSQVFRGKTEAFF.

The chain joins TRBV5-6 to TRBJ2-3; 7 bases are shared with TRBD2. CDR1 and CDR2 (germline): SGHDT, YYEEEE. The CDR3 extends over 14 amino acids. V lost 0 bases to trimming and J lost 4 bases; unmatched junction nucleotides: 2. CDR3 bases: TGTGCCAGCAGCTTGGGGACTAGTTCAGATACGCAGTATTTT. Translation gives CASSLGTSSDTQYF.

This clone came up once. This chain uses TRBV6-2 or TRBV6-3 with TRBJ1-6, with TRBD1 matching 10 bases. The junction had 9 bases not matched to a gene; V was cut back by 6 bases and J by 10 bases. Looked up from germline, CDR1 is MNHEY and CDR2 is SVGEGT. The CDR3 sequence is 15 residues long. The DNA of the CDR3 is TGTGCCAGCAGCCGACCGACAGGGGGCAGATCACCCCTCCACTTT. Amino acid sequence: CASSRPTGGRSPLHF.

The rearrangement joins TRBV2 to TRBJ1-5, with 7 bases matching TRBD1. Germline V gives CDR1 SNHLY, CDR2 FYNNEI. J gave up 1 base and V 4 bases, and 4 bases lay outside the gene matches. The CDR3 has 15 amino acids. CDR3 sequence reads: CASSAEGQSNQPQHF. The CDR3 DNA follows: TGTGCCAGCAGTGCGGAGGGACAGAGCAATCAGCCCCAGCATTTT.

The V gene is TRBV9, the J gene TRBJ2-7; 7 bases map to TRBD1. Per the germline V gene, CDR1 is SGDLS and CDR2 is YYNGEE. Trimming at V came to 3 bases and at J to 2 bases, leaving 5 bases not matched to a gene. The CDR3 runs 14 residues. The CDR3 protein is CASSADREPYEQYF. The CDR3 region has the DNA TGTGCCAGCAGCGCAGACAGGGAACCCTACGAGCAGTACTTC.

This chain uses TRBV6-4 with TRBJ2-1; TRBD2 aligns across 10 bases. This CDR3 spans 15 amino acids. V lost 3 bases, J lost 5 bases, and 4 bases stayed unmatched. From germline, CDR1 is MRHNA and CDR2 SNTAGT. CDR3 sequence (DNA): TGTGCCAGCAGTGAAGGGACTAGCGACCACAATGAGCAGTTCTTC. As protein: CASSEGTSDHNEQFF.

V and J are TRBV12-3 or TRBV12-4 and TRBJ2-7; 8 positions match TRBD2. V lost 5 bases and J lost 5; bases outside the gene matches: 5. CDR3 length: 13 residues. In nucleotides, the CDR3 is TGTGCCAGCAGTCGGGGGGGGAGTGACGAGCAGTACTTC. It translates to CASSRGGSDEQYF.

The rearrangement links TRBV5-6 to TRBJ1-4; tentatively, D is TRBD1 (6 bases). CDR3 length: 15 amino acids. Germline loops: CDR1 SGHDT, CDR2 YYEEEE. Trimming took 1 base from V and 8 from J, leaving 15 bases between them. Here the CDR3 DNA reads TGTGCCAGCAGCTTGACAGGGCTGAAGCGAGAAAAACTGTTTTTT. Protein product: CASSLTGLKREKLFF.

The chain has TRBV5-6 and TRBJ2-3; 9 bases map to TRBD1. The CDR3 loop spans 15 amino acids. V trimming: 5 bases; J trimming: 4 bases; junction bases outside the gene matches: 8. CDR1 SGHDT and CDR2 YYEEEE come from the germline V gene. The CDR3 sequence: CASRAGTGWADTQYF. CDR3 nucleotides: TGTGCCAGCAGGGCCGGGACAGGGTGGGCAGATACGCAGTATTTT.

V is TRBV30 and J is TRBJ1-6; D remains ambiguous. V lost 0 bases and J lost 0, with 12 bases in between. The germline V gene has CDR1 GTSNPN and CDR2 SVGIG (reference sequence). There are 17 residues in the CDR3. The DNA for the CDR3 is TGTGCCTGGAGTGTACGTTTGGGGAGCTCCTATAATTCACCCCTCCACTTT. Residues: CAWSVRLGSSYNSPLHF.

J is TRBJ2-1 and V is TRBV7-3, with 11 bases fitting TRBD2. Germline CDR1 SGHTA, CDR2 FQGTGA. CDR3 length equals 16 residues. J gave up 6 bases and V 5 bases, and 9 bases lay outside the gene matches. The CDR3 DNA sequence: TGTGCCAGCAGCCCGATCTCTAGCGGGGGGTCCAATGAGCAGTTCTTC. Its protein is CASSPISSGGSNEQFF.

The rearrangement uses TRBV2 and TRBJ1-2, with D perhaps TRBD1 (6 bases). Trimming took 6 bases from V and 10 from J, leaving 15 bases between them. CDR1 is SNHLY, CDR2 FYNNEI, per germline. The CDR3 extends over 12 amino acids. In DNA, the CDR3 is TGTGCCAGCAGACGTGGACAGCCCGACTACACCTTC. This translates into CASRRGQPDYTF.

The J gene is TRBJ2-2, the V gene TRBV9, with a weak D call TRBD2 (5 bases). The V gene's germline CDR1 is SGDLS and CDR2 YYNGEE. V gave up 3 bases and J gave up 7 bases, with 28 bases separating them. The CDR3 contains 19 residues. CDR3 region: CASSAPYQWGVRGGGELFF. DNA for the CDR3: TGTGCCAGCAGCGCTCCCTATCAGTGGGGAGTTAGAGGAGGCGGGGAGCTGTTTTTT.

J is TRBJ2-7 and V is TRBV10-3; tentatively, D is TRBD2 (5 bases). The V end lost 5 bases, the J end lost 6 bases, and 14 bases lay between the germline ends. This CDR3 is 13 amino acids long. Germline lookup yields CDR1 ENHRY and CDR2 SYGVKD. The CDR3, as DNA: TGTGCCATCAGTCAGCGGACCCCAGCCGAGCAGTACTTC. It is translated as CAISQRTPAEQYF.

The chain joins TRBV27 to TRBJ1-2, with a possible D match to TRBD1 (6 bases). The CDR3 has 12 amino acids. Germline-derived CDR1 and CDR2 are MNHEY and SMNVEV (reference sequence). V dropped 2 bases and J dropped 8 bases, with 9 bases sitting between them. The CDR3 DNA sequence: TGTGCCAGCAGTTTACCAGGGGACGGCTACACCTTC. Its translation is CASSLPGDGYTF.